This paragraph reports one T cell receptor beta chain. Its antigen remains unknown. This may arise from a read error, as a much more abundant clone is one base away. The CDR3 consists of 13 residues. From germline, CDR1 is DFQATT and CDR2 SNEGSKA (reference sequence). From RNA transcripts, TCR beta CDR3 regions were amplified. During a first-round RT-PCR of the TCR CDR3, the HTBI primer set was used. TCRdb ran MiXCR on the multiplex PCR reads and lists one entry per CDR3 protein. In the table there are 650,000 to 850,000 distinct CDR3 sequences, around 20% of which are singletons. Each patient was aged 18 to 65 and had newly diagnosed hyperthyroidism of under 2 months' duration. This entry comes from a study of T cells in Graves' hyperthyroidism and ophthalmopathy. Study-level results: Most clonotypes expanded in the thyroid (above 0.001) were also present in blood.

This TCR was recovered from a woman aged 50 to 60 with Graves' hyperthyroidism that later progressed to Graves' ophthalmopathy. Sample: blood. The chain carries TRBV20-1 and TRBJ1-2; D is possibly TRBD1 (5 bases). The CDR3 region has the DNA TGCGGTGCTAGCCCCACGACAGACTATGGCTACACCTTC. This sequence encodes CGASPTTDYGYTF.